These 23 T cell receptor beta chains were sequenced from one sample in a study of blood T cell repertoires in COVID-19. Clones were read by immunoSEQ multiplex PCR, and TCRdb kept only the in-frame ones, dropping some. The data hold 9,000 to 13,000 clones, with over 65% observed a single time. Sequenced: peripheral blood. The receptors shown here come from a human donor in a cohort sampled during active COVID-19.

V gene TRBV5-6 combines with J gene TRBJ1-6, with 8 positions matching TRBD1. The length of the CDR3 is 13 residues. Trimming cost V 4 bases and J 10 bases; bases outside gene matches: 4. The germline CDR1 and CDR2 sequences are SGHDT and YYEEEE. CDR3 DNA: TGTGCCAGCAGCCGGACAGGGAGGTCACCCCTCCACTTT. It yields the protein CASSRTGRSPLHF.

The CDR3 DNA reads as TGTGCCAGCAATAGTCTCCCGAGAGGAAATGAGCAGTTCTTC. This encodes CASNSLPRGNEQFF. The gene calls are TRBV28 and TRBJ2-1; D is ambiguous. Germline CDR1 and CDR2: MDHEN and SYDVKM. This CDR3 has 14 residues. Trimming removed 7 bases at V and 7 bases at J, with 17 bases between.

This clone has only a few counts. The gene calls are TRBV6-5 and TRBJ2-2, with D tentatively TRBD2 (6 bases). The ends were cut back, 8 bases at V and 0 bases at J, with 7 bases in the middle. The CDR3 totals 13 residues. CDR1 and CDR2 (germline): MNHEY, SVGAGI. In nucleotides, the CDR3 is TGTGCCAGCCAGCGGGCGAACACCGGGGAGCTGTTTTTT. Protein product: CASQRANTGELFF.

The table lists this clone with a count of one. The chain combines TRBV11-2 with TRBJ2-1; tentatively, D is TRBD2 (6 bases). Germline V CDR1 and CDR2: SGHAT, FQNNGV. The V gene lost 5 bases and the J gene lost 0 bases, with 11 bases spanning the gap. This CDR3 comprises 15 residues. DNA of the CDR3: TGTGCCAGCAGCCCCGGCGGGACCTCCTACAATGAGCAGTTCTTC. This sequence encodes CASSPGGTSYNEQFF.

The chain has TRBV28 and TRBJ2-5; 13 positions match TRBD2. V gave up 5 bases and J gave up 5 bases; unmatched junction bases: 5. The germline V gene encodes CDR1 MDHEN and CDR2 SYDVKM. The length of the CDR3 is 15 residues. Here the CDR3 reads CASSGGTSGMETQYF. CDR3 DNA sequence: TGTGCCAGCAGTGGCGGGACTAGCGGGATGGAGACCCAGTACTTC.

This chain links TRBV5-8 with TRBJ2-4, with 11 bases fitting TRBD1. The CDR3 contains 16 residues. Per germline, CDR1 SGHTS and CDR2 YDEGEE. V lost 2 bases, J lost 6 bases, and 7 bases stayed unmatched. CDR3 nucleotide sequence: TGTGCCAGCAGCTTAAGGACAGGGGGCGTCGGAAACATTCAGTACTTC. Its translation is CASSLRTGGVGNIQYF.

The rearrangement uses TRBV12-5 and TRBJ2-5; TRBD2 is a possible D gene (6 bases). Trimming took off 7 bases at V and 5 bases at J, with 23 bases between the two ends. The CDR3 has 16 residues. Germline CDR1 is LGHNT and CDR2 is FRNRAP. CDR3 protein: CASANWGKIGGETQYF. The CDR3 DNA is TGTGCTAGTGCCAATTGGGGCAAGATAGGAGGGGAGACCCAGTACTTC.

The chain carries TRBV5-1 and TRBJ1-2; 8 bases match TRBD1. The CDR3 loop spans 15 amino acids. CDR1 is SGHRS, CDR2 YFSETQ, per germline. Trimming at V came to 1 base and at J to 8 bases, leaving 10 bases not matched to a gene. The CDR3 DNA reads as TGCGCCAGCAGCTTGTCCTCGGGCCAGGGGGCAGGCTACACCTTC. This sequence encodes CASSLSSGQGAGYTF.

This sequence joins TRBV27 and TRBJ2-7; D not resolved. CDR1 and CDR2 (germline): MNHEY, SMNVEV (reference sequence). The germline V and J ends were trimmed by 2 bases and 7 bases, with 12 bases remaining between them. The CDR3 spans 13 residues. The CDR3: CASSLMASAEQYF. The CDR3 DNA reads as TGTGCCAGCAGTTTAATGGCTAGTGCTGAGCAGTACTTC.

The rearrangement links TRBV3-1 (or the pseudogene TRBV3-2) to TRBJ2-2; TRBD2 aligns across 13 bases. Germline assignment: CDR1 LGHDT and CDR2 YNNKEL (reference sequence). This CDR3 region has 19 residues. With 0 bases clipped from V and 1 base from J, the junction kept 5 bases outside the gene matches. The CDR3 DNA follows: TGTGCCAGCAGCCAAGATTCGGGACTAGCGGGGATGAACACCGGGGAGCTGTTTTTT. It is translated as CASSQDSGLAGMNTGELFF.

This clone was observed a single time. The rearrangement uses TRBV28 and TRBJ2-3; the D is unclear. The length of the CDR3 is 14 residues. Germline values: CDR1 MDHEN, CDR2 SYDVKM. V was pared by 6 bases and J by 0 bases, with 10 bases between. The CDR3 bases are TGTGCCAGCAGGCCCCTGACTAGCACAGATACGCAGTATTTT. This sequence encodes CASRPLTSTDTQYF. Drawing the rest from reference TRBV28 and TRBJ2-3, the complete variable domain is DVKVTQSSRYLVKRTGEKVFLECVQDMDHENMFWYRQDPGLGLRLIYFSYDVKMKEKGDIPEGYSVSREKKERFSLILESASTNQTSMYLCASRPLTSTDTQYFGPGTRLTVL.

CDR3 sequence: CASSLGLFQYF. The CDR3 DNA sequence: TGTGCCAGCAGTTTAGGGCTATTCCAGTATTTT. This chain connects TRBV28 to TRBJ2-3; no reliable D call. The CDR3 totals 11 residues. Germline CDR1 and CDR2: MDHEN and SYDVKM. Between the trimmed V and J ends, which lost 2 bases and 12 bases, there was a span of 9 bases.

This chain links TRBV21-1 with TRBJ2-1; the listed D gene, TRBD2, was not tested against the DNA. TRBV21-1 is assigned pseudogene status. This CDR3 spans 16 amino acids. CDR3 bases: TGTGCCAGCAGCAAAGGGTCCGGACTCCACGGCGATGAGCAGTTCTTC. Protein product: CASSKGSGLHGDEQFF.

This clone was seen a handful of times. V gene TRBV21-1 combines with J gene TRBJ2-5; no check of the table's D call, TRBD2, against the DNA was made. TRBV21-1 is labeled a pseudogene. This CDR3 has 15 residues. The CDR3 is CASSKVRTRQETQYF. The CDR3 nucleotides read TGTGCCAGCAGCAAAGTCAGGACTAGGCAAGAGACCCAGTACTTC.

The chain has TRBV10-1 and TRBJ2-1; no definite D call. V dropped 2 bases and J dropped 5 bases, with 13 bases sitting between them. Germline values: CDR1 WNHNN, CDR2 SYGVQD (reference sequence). This CDR3 contains 15 residues. CDR3 residues: CASSEKEYPHNEQFF. The CDR3 DNA reads TGCGCCAGCAGTGAGAAGGAGTACCCCCACAATGAGCAGTTCTTC.

The V and J genes are TRBV29-1 and TRBJ1-2; no definite D call. CDR1 is SQVTM, CDR2 ANQGSEA, per germline. The V and J ends lost 1 base and 7 bases respectively, with 10 bases between them. The CDR3 sequence is 12 residues long. Here the CDR3 DNA reads TGCAGCGTTGAAGTCACCGCGAGTGGCTACACCTTC. It codes for CSVEVTASGYTF.

J is TRBJ1-5 and V is TRBV5-1; 7 positions match TRBD1. The germline gives CDR1 SGHRS, CDR2 YFSETQ. V dropped 3 bases and J dropped 6; count of bases not matched to a gene: 6. This CDR3 region has 14 residues. The CDR3 loop is CASSYVQGRQPQHF. The CDR3 DNA reads TGCGCCAGCAGCTACGTACAGGGGCGTCAGCCCCAGCATTTT.

The CDR3, as DNA: TGCGCCAGCAGCTCGACAGGGGCGATGTCTGGAAACACCATATATTTT. It specifies CASSSTGAMSGNTIYF. The J gene is TRBJ1-3, the V gene TRBV5-1; 8 nucleotides agree with TRBD1. V trimming: 3 bases; J trimming: 1 base; junction bases outside the gene matches: 6. CDR3 length equals 16 residues. In germline, CDR1 is SGHRS, CDR2 YFSETQ.

This chain joins TRBV29-1 and TRBJ2-7, with D possibly being TRBD2 (6 bases). CDR1 SQVTM and CDR2 ANQGSEA come from the germline V gene. The CDR3 has 15 residues. Trimming cost V 5 bases and J 6 bases, with 23 bases left between them. CDR3 region: CSVSPGAPGVSEQYF. The CDR3 bases are TGCAGCGTTTCACCCGGCGCCCCGGGAGTGTCCGAGCAGTACTTC.

The CDR3 DNA reads as TGTGCCGGAAATAACAGGCCCGATCAGCCCCAGCATTTT. Its protein product is CAGNNRPDQPQHF. J is TRBJ1-5 and V is TRBV6-5; D may be TRBD1 (5 bases). V was cut by 11 bases and J by 5 bases, with 16 bases left in between. Germline lookup yields CDR1 MNHEY and CDR2 SVGAGI. The CDR3 spans 13 residues.

V is TRBV3-1 (or the pseudogene TRBV3-2) and J is TRBJ1-1; D is undetermined. Trimming left V 3 bases short and J 1 base short, with 9 bases between. Germline lookup yields CDR1 LGHDT and CDR2 YNNKEL (reference sequence). The CDR3 has 14 residues. The CDR3, as DNA: TGTGCCAGCAGCCACCGGACTGGGAACACTGAAGCTTTCTTT. Its translation: CASSHRTGNTEAFF.

In nucleotides, the CDR3 is TGTGCCAGCAGCGGGCGGGGACTAGCGGACTACGAGCAGTACTTC. Its translation: CASSGRGLADYEQYF. The chain uses TRBV2 and TRBJ2-7; the match to TRBD2 covers 11 bases. Germline CDR1 and CDR2: SNHLY and FYNNEI. The CDR3 totals 15 residues. V lost 6 bases to trimming and J lost 3 bases; unmatched junction nucleotides: 7.

This clone was recorded once. The gene calls are TRBV7-8 and TRBJ1-2; 7 nucleotides match TRBD1. This CDR3 contains 15 residues. Germline V gene lookup returns CDR1 SGHVS and CDR2 FQNEAQ. Trimming cost V 4 bases and J 3 bases; bases outside gene matches: 8. The chain's CDR3 is CASSSTGTADYGYTF. For the CDR3, the DNA is TGTGCCAGCAGCTCGACCGGGACAGCGGACTATGGCTACACCTTC. Complete variable domain (other parts from reference TRBV7-8 and TRBJ1-2): GAGVSQSPRYKVAKRGQDVALRCDPISGHVSLFWYQQALGQGPEFLTYFQNEAQLDKSGLPSDRFFAERPEGSVSTLKIQRTQQEDSAVYLCASSSTGTADYGYTFGSGTRLTVV.